This T cell receptor beta chain was captured in a study of blood T cell repertoires in COVID-19. Study details: PBMCs, B-cell-depleted T cells, or T cells provided the cDNA or gDNA that made up the material.

In the original analysis: Using reference gene primer amplification, nucleated cell counts were estimated. The assay was immunoSEQ multiplex PCR, and TCRdb's table has in-frame clones only and misses some. The V and J calls and the clone size are those of that table, but D and trimming were determined from the DNA. The sample has 90,000 to 120,000 clones, 91% seen once; the top ten hold 5.5% to 7%. What was sequenced was peripheral blood. This receptor was obtained from a human donor in a cohort sampled during active COVID-19.

CDR3 coding DNA: TGTGCCACCAGTGATGCTCTAGCGGGGACATACAATGAGCAGTTCTTC. Its protein is CATSDALAGTYNEQFF. The chain couples TRBV24-1 to TRBJ2-1, with TRBD2 matching 9 bases. This CDR3 is built from 16 residues. Trimming removed 3 bases from V and 4 bases from J; junction bases left unmatched: 6. Germline assignment: CDR1 KGHDR and CDR2 SFDVKD.